These 21 T cell receptor beta chains originate from one sample sequenced in a study of T cells in Graves' hyperthyroidism and ophthalmopathy. RNA transcripts served as the template for amplifying TCR beta CDR3 regions. TCR CDR3 regions were first amplified by RT-PCR with HTBI primers. Using its own MiXCR run on the multiplex PCR reads, TCRdb lists one record per CDR3 protein. The sample lists approximately 640,000 distinct CDR3 sequences, around a sixth occurring once. Sequencing was done on a sample of blood. The origin of the receptors is a man aged 50-60 years with Graves' hyperthyroidism.

This chain connects TRBV6-1 to TRBJ1-3, with 9 bases matching TRBD1. The ends lost 6 bases at V and 3 bases at J; junction bases unmatched: 6. This CDR3 has 15 residues. CDR1 is MNHNS, CDR2 SASEGT, per germline. CDR3 sequence reads: CASSRGTGYGNTIYF. The CDR3 DNA sequence: TGTGCCAGCAGCCGCGGGACAGGGTATGGAAACACCATATATTTT.

This chain uses TRBV19 with TRBJ2-3; 8 bases map to TRBD1. Losses at the gene ends were 7 bases for V and 0 bases for J; bases not matched to a gene: 6. CDR3 length: 15 amino acids. Germline V gives CDR1 LNHDA, CDR2 SQIVND (reference sequence). CDR3 residues: CASTPTGVSTDTQYF. The CDR3 DNA follows: TGTGCCAGTACACCGACAGGGGTTAGCACAGATACGCAGTATTTT.

This clonotype was counted at least ten times. The rearrangement joins TRBV5-8 to TRBJ2-5; D uncertain. Germline V gene sequence: CDR1 SGHTS, CDR2 YDEGEE. CDR3 length: 12 residues. The V and J ends lost 4 bases and 4 bases respectively, with 8 bases between them. CDR3 amino acids: CASSLRSETQYF. The CDR3 region has the DNA TGTGCCAGCAGCCTCCGTTCAGAGACCCAGTACTTC.

V is TRBV2 and J is TRBJ2-3; 9 nucleotides match TRBD2. The CDR3 spans 14 residues. CDR1 is SNHLY, CDR2 FYNNEI, per germline. Trimming at V came to 3 bases and at J to 9 bases, leaving 7 bases not matched to a gene. In nucleotides, the CDR3 is TGTGCCAGCAGTGAGGCGGGAGGGCTTGACACGCAGTATTTT. Its translation: CASSEAGGLDTQYF. The full variable domain, rest sourced from reference TRBV2 and TRBJ2-3, is EPEVTQTPSHQVTQMGQEVILRCVPISNHLYFYWYRQILGQKVEFLVSFYNNEISEKSEIFDDQFSVERPDGSNFTLKIRSTKLEDSAMYFCASSEAGGLDTQYFGPGTRLTVL.

The gene calls are TRBV28 and TRBJ1-5; D not certain. The CDR3 contains 12 residues. CDR1 is MDHEN and CDR2 is SYDVKM in the germline V gene. The V gene lost 7 bases and the J gene lost 3 bases, with 7 bases spanning the gap. The CDR3 region has the DNA TGTGCCAGCATGGTGCTCAATCAGCCCCAGCATTTT. Translating it yields CASMVLNQPQHF.

In its sample, this clonotype was seen a few times. CDR3 amino acids: CAKICPGPAYNEQFF. The CDR3 bases are TGTGCCAAGATATGTCCGGGCCCCGCCTACAATGAGCAGTTCTTC. The J gene is TRBJ2-1, the V gene TRBV19; D gene unclear. CDR1 is LNHDA, CDR2 SQIVND, per germline (reference sequence). The CDR3 runs to 15 residues. The V gene lost 10 bases and the J gene lost 2 bases, with 18 bases spanning the gap.

J is TRBJ1-5 and V is TRBV4-1; TRBD1 aligns across 7 bases. The CDR3 totals 15 residues. J was trimmed by 5 bases and V by 0 bases; bases with no gene match: 4. Germline V gene data show CDR1 as MGHRA and CDR2 as YSYEKL. In nucleotides, the CDR3 is TGCGCCAGCAGCCAAGACTCGACAGGGCATCAGCCCCAGCATTTT. Protein sequence: CASSQDSTGHQPQHF.

The genes are TRBV2 and TRBJ2-1, with D perhaps matching TRBD1 or TRBD2 (5 bases each). V dropped 8 bases and J dropped 5 bases, with 16 bases sitting between them. From germline, CDR1 is SNHLY and CDR2 FYNNEI. The CDR3 loop spans 14 amino acids. The CDR3 nucleotides read TGTGCCAGCCTCCCGGGACGGCAACACAATGAGCAGTTCTTC. It codes for CASLPGRQHNEQFF.

This clonotype was seen ten or more times. This sequence joins TRBV7-2 and TRBJ1-2, with 7 bases matching TRBD1. The length of the CDR3 is 16 residues. Germline loops: CDR1 SGHTA, CDR2 FQGNSA. V lost 1 base to trimming and J lost 0 bases; unmatched junction nucleotides: 5. The CDR3 is CASSLGLQGANYGYTF. Here the CDR3 DNA reads TGTGCCAGCAGCTTAGGGCTCCAGGGGGCTAACTATGGCTACACCTTC. Full variable domain (missing parts from reference TRBV7-2 and TRBJ1-2): GAGVSQSPSNKVTEKGKDVELRCDPISGHTALYWYRQSLGQGLEFLIYFQGNSAPDKSGLPSDRFSAERTGGSVSTLTIQRTQQEDSAVYLCASSLGLQGANYGYTFGSGTRLTVV.

This clonotype was seen only a few times. The V call is TRBV20-1, the J call TRBJ1-3; D perhaps matches TRBD1 (6 bases). Germline loops: CDR1 DFQATT, CDR2 SNEGSKA (reference sequence). This CDR3 spans 15 amino acids. Trimming pared 3 bases from V and 6 bases from J, leaving 18 bases between. DNA for the CDR3: TGCAGTGCTAGCTTTGGGACACTGGGGGAAAACACCATATATTTT. Protein: CSASFGTLGENTIYF.

This clonotype was seen many times. The chain recombines TRBV30 with TRBJ2-3, with D maybe TRBD2 (6 bases). The CDR3 runs 14 residues. Trimming removed 4 bases at V and 2 bases at J, with 13 bases between. Per germline, CDR1 GTSNPN and CDR2 SVGIG (reference sequence). CDR3 amino acids: CAWTQGTYTDTQYF. In DNA form, the CDR3 reads TGTGCCTGGACCCAAGGGACTTACACAGATACGCAGTATTTT.

This clonotype was seen repeatedly, ten times or more. The V call is TRBV11-2, the J call TRBJ2-3, with D unclear. The CDR3 is 13 amino acids. Trimming removed 5 bases at V and 1 base at J, with 7 bases between. Germline V gene lookup returns CDR1 SGHAT and CDR2 FQNNGV. Written as DNA, the CDR3 is TGTGCCAGCAGCGTCGACCGCACAGATACGCAGTATTTT. This sequence encodes CASSVDRTDTQYF.

The J gene is TRBJ1-6, the V gene TRBV28; D perhaps matches TRBD1 (5 bases). Trimming took off 7 bases at V and 9 bases at J, with 16 bases between the two ends. The V gene's germline CDR1 is MDHEN and CDR2 SYDVKM. This CDR3 has 14 amino acids. Here the CDR3 reads CASILQGGSSPLHF. The CDR3 coding sequence is TGTGCCAGCATTCTTCAGGGTGGCTCTTCACCCCTCCACTTT.

The sample holds many counts of this clonotype. V gene TRBV19 combines with J gene TRBJ1-5; the match to TRBD1 covers 10 bases. The CDR3 spans 17 residues. CDR1 is LNHDA, CDR2 SQIVND, per germline (reference sequence). V lost 1 base, J lost 5 bases, and 8 bases stayed unmatched. The CDR3 is CASSIVLGQGNHQPQHF. CDR3 nucleotides: TGTGCCAGTAGTATAGTATTGGGACAGGGGAACCATCAGCCCCAGCATTTT.

As to this clonotype: It may be a read error: a sequence one base away is much more abundant. V and J are TRBV2 and TRBJ2-7; D uncertain. V dropped 6 bases and J dropped 2 bases, with 23 bases sitting between them. The CDR3 length is 17 residues. Germline V lookup: CDR1 SNHLY, CDR2 FYNNEI. The chain's CDR3 is CASRTTRGRARTYEQYV. For the CDR3, the DNA is TGTGCCAGCAGAACCACACGAGGACGGGCACGCACCTACGAGCAGTACGTC.

This clonotype has ten or more counts. The chain carries TRBV20-1 and TRBJ2-7, with D maybe TRBD2 (6 bases). There are 13 residues in the CDR3. Germline CDR1 reads DFQATT; CDR2 reads SNEGSKA (reference sequence). With 0 bases removed from V and 5 bases from J, the gap between germline ends came to 11 bases. Here the CDR3 DNA reads TGCAGTGCTAGAGATCGGGACTTCCACGAGCAGTACTTC. Translated, it gives CSARDRDFHEQYF.

This clonotype was seen at least ten times. The CDR3 nucleotides read TGTGCCAGCAGTTCCCGGGAGGGCCTGAATTCACCCCTCCACTTT. Amino acids: CASSSREGLNSPLHF. The rearrangement uses TRBV27 and TRBJ1-6; D ambiguous. The CDR3 covers 15 residues. The germline V gene has CDR1 MNHEY and CDR2 SMNVEV (reference sequence). V lost 4 bases, J lost 7 bases, and 14 bases lay in between.

This chain joins TRBV6-2 or TRBV6-3 and TRBJ2-3, with D unresolved. This CDR3 is built from 13 residues. Trimming cost V 4 bases and J 8 bases, with 13 bases left between them. Germline assignment: CDR1 MNHEY and CDR2 SVGEGT. The CDR3 spells CASSWNYQSTQYF. CDR3 in DNA: TGTGCCAGCAGTTGGAATTATCAGAGTACGCAGTATTTT.

This clonotype was detected ten times or more. CDR3 nucleotide sequence: TGTGCCAGCAGCGCCCAAGGTCGGGATACGCAGTATTTT. This sequence encodes CASSAQGRDTQYF. The chain carries TRBV7-3 and TRBJ2-3; D gene unclear. V gave up 5 bases and J gave up 6 bases, with 12 bases separating them. The CDR3 runs to 13 residues. From germline, CDR1 is SGHTA and CDR2 FQGTGA.

The sample holds many counts of this clonotype. This chain connects TRBV20-1 to TRBJ2-2; D uncertain. Germline V CDR1 and CDR2: DFQATT, SNEGSKA (reference sequence). Trimming took off 3 bases at V and 5 bases at J, with 7 bases between the two ends. The CDR3 is 12 residues long. CDR3 loop: CSARLGTGELFF. DNA for the CDR3: TGCAGTGCTAGGTTAGGAACCGGGGAGCTGTTTTTT.

This clonotype has a count of ten or more. The gene calls are TRBV6-1 and TRBJ2-3, with D perhaps TRBD2 (5 bases). Germline V CDR1 and CDR2: MNHNS, SASEGT. V dropped 10 bases and J dropped 0 bases, with 17 bases sitting between them. CDR3 length: 15 amino acids. CDR3 in DNA: TGTGCCACCAAGTTGACGAGGGATAGCACAGATACGCAGTATTTT. The encoded protein is CATKLTRDSTDTQYF.